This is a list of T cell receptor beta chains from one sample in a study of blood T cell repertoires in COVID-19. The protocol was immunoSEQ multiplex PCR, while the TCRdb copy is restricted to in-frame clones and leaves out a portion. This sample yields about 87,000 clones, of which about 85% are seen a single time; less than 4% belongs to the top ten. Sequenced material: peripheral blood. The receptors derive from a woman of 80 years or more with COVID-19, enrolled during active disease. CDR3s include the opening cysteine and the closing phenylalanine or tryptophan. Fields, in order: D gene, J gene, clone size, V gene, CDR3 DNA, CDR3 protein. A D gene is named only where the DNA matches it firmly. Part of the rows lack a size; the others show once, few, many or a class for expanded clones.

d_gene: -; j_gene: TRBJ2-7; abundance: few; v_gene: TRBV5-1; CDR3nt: TGCGCCAGCAGCTTGTTAGGGGAACAGCAGTACTTC; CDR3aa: CASSLLGEQQYF
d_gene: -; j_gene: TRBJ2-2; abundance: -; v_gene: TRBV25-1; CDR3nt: TGTGCCAGCAGTGGCGTAGTCACGAACACCGGGGAGCTGTTTTTT; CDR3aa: CASSGVVTNTGELFF
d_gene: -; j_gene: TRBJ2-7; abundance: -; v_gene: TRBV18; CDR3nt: TGTGCCAGCTCACCACTAACGGGGATCTCCTACGAGCAGTACTTC; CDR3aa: CASSPLTGISYEQYF
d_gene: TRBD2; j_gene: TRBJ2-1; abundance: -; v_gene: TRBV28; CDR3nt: TGTGCCAGCAGCGAGGGACTAGCAGTTCTCCATGAGCAGTTCTTC; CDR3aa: CASSEGLAVLHEQFF
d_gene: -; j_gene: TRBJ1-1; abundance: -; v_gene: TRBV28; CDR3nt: TGTGCCAGCAGTCCCCCTCAGTTACAAGCTTTCTTT; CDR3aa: CASSPPQLQAFF
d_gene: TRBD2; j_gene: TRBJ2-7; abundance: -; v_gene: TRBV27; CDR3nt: TGTGCCAGCAGTTTACTTAGGACTAGCAAGGGCGGGCAGTACTTC; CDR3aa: CASSLLRTSKGGQYF
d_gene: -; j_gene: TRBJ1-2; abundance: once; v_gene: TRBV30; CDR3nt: TGTGCCTGGAGTCATCGACAAGGAATTCTCGGCTACACCTTC; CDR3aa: CAWSHRQGILGYTF
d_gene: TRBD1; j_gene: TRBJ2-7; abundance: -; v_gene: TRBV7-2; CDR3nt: TGTGCCAGCAGCTTAGGACAGGGAATCAACCTACTCGAGCAGTACTTC; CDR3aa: CASSLGQGINLLEQYF
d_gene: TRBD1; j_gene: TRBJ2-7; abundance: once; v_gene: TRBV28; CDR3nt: TGTACCACCGGGACAGGGACCGAGCAGTACTTC; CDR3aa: CTTGTGTEQYF
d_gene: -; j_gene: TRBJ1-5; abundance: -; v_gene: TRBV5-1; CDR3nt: TGCGCCAGCAGCCTCCAGGGTGTCGATCAGCCCCAGCATTTT; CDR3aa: CASSLQGVDQPQHF
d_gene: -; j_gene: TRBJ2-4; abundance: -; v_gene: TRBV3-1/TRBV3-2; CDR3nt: TGTGCCAGCAGCCGATGGACAGTCGGCGGTTCCAAAAACATTCAGTACTTC; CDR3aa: CASSRWTVGGSKNIQYF
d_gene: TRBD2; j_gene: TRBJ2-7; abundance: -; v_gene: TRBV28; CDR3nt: TGTGCCAGCAGTTCCCGACAGGATTGGACTAGCGGCTACGAGCAGTACTTC; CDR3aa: CASSSRQDWTSGYEQYF
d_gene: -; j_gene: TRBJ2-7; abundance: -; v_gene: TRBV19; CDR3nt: TGTGCCAGTAGTATAGCGGGGGGCCCCTACGAGCAGTACTTC; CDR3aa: CASSIAGGPYEQYF
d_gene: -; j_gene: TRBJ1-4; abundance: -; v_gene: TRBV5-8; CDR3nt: TGTGCCAGCAGCTCAGTCTCGGGTTATGAAAAACTGTTTTTT; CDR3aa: CASSSVSGYEKLFF
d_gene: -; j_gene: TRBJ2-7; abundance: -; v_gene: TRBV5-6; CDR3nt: TGTGCCAGCAGCTTGCACAGTACCTACGAGCAGTACTTC; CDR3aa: CASSLHSTYEQYF
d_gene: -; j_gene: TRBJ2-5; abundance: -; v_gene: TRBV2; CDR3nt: TGTGCCAGCAGTGAATATGAGACCCAGTACTTC; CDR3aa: CASSEYETQYF
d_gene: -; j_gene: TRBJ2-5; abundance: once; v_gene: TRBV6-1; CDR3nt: TGTGCCAGCAGTGAAATGCGGGCGCTCCAAGAGACCCAGTACTTC; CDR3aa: CASSEMRALQETQYF
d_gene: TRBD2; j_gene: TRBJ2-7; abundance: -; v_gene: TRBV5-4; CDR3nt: TGTGCCAGCAGCCTAATAGCGGGAGCCCTCTCCTACGAGCAGTACTTC; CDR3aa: CASSLIAGALSYEQYF
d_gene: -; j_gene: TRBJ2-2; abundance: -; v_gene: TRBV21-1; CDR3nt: TGTGCCAGCAGCAAAGGGGGCCGAACGAACACCGGGGAGCTGTTTTTT; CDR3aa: CASSKGGRTNTGELFF
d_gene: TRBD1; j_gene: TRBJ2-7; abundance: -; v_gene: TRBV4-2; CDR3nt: TGTGCCAGCAGCTACGGACAGGGACTTTCCTACGAGCAGTACTTC; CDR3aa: CASSYGQGLSYEQYF
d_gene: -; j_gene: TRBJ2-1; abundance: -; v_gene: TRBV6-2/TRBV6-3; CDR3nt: TGTGCCAGCAGTTCGCCGTTCCAGGGCCCGGATTACAATGAGCAGTTCTTC; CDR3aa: CASSSPFQGPDYNEQFF
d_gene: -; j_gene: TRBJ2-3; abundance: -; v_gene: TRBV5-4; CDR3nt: TGTGCCAGCAGCTTGGGGGGCGGAAGCACAGATACGCAGTATTTT; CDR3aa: CASSLGGGSTDTQYF
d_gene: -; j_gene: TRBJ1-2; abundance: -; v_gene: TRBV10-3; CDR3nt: TGTGCCATCAGTGAGGCGCCCGATAGCTACACCTTC; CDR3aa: CAISEAPDSYTF
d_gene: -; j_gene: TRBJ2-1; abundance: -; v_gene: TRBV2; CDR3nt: TGTGCCTCCGAGGGGGTTAGGAACAATGAGCAGTTCTTC; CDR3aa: CASEGVRNNEQFF
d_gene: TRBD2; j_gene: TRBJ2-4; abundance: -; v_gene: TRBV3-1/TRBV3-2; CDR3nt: TGTGCCAGCAGCCAAGAGTCTAGCGGGACCAAAAACATTCAGTACTTC; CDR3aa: CASSQESSGTKNIQYF
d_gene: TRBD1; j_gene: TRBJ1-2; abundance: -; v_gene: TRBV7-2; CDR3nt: TGTGCCAGCAGCTTAGCTCAGGGGGCTCTGGGCTACACCTTC; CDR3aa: CASSLAQGALGYTF
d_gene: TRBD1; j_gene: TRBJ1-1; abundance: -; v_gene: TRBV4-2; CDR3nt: TGTGCCAGCAGCCAAGATCGGGTAGGTACAGGGGCTGAAGCTTTCTTT; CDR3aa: CASSQDRVGTGAEAFF
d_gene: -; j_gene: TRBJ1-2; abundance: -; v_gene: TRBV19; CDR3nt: TGTGCCAGTAGTATACCTTCAGTAATGTATGGCTACACCTTC; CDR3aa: CASSIPSVMYGYTF
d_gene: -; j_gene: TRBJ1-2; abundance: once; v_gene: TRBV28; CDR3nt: TGTGCCAGCACTCTGGGGCAGTGGGGCTACACCTTC; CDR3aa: CASTLGQWGYTF
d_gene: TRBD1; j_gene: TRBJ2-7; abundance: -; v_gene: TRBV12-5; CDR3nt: TGTGCTAGTGGTCCCCACCGGGACAGGGCTTCCTACGAGCAGTACTTC; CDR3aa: CASGPHRDRASYEQYF
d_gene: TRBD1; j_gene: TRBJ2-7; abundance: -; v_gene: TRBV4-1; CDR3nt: TGCGCCAGCAGCCAACAGGGACAGGTATGGTACGAGCAGTACTTC; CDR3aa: CASSQQGQVWYEQYF
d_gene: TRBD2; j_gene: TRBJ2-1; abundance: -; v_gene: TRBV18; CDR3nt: TGTGCCAGCTCACGGCGGGCTAGCGGATACAATGAGCAGTTCTTC; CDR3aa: CASSRRASGYNEQFF
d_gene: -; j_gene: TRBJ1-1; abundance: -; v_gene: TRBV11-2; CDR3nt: TGTGCCAGCAGCTTAGGGGGGGGTGGCACTGAAGCTTTCTTT; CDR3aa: CASSLGGGGTEAFF
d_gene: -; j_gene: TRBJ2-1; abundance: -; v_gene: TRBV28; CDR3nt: TGTGCCAGCAGTTGGCCGGGGGACCCCTACAATGAGCAGTTCTTC; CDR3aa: CASSWPGDPYNEQFF
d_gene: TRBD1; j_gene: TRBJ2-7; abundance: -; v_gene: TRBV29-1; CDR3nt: TGCAGCGTTTATATTGTCGCAGGGGGCCTCGAGCAGTACTTC; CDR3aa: CSVYIVAGGLEQYF
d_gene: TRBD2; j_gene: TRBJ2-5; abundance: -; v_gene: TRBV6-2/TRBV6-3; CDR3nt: TGTGCCAGCAGTGGGTGGGGGGGTCAAGAGACCCAGTACTTC; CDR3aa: CASSGWGGQETQYF
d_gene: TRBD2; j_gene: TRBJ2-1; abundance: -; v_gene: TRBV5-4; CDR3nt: TGTGCCAGCAGCTCTAGAAGCGGGAGTTATGAGCAGTTCTTC; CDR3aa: CASSSRSGSYEQFF
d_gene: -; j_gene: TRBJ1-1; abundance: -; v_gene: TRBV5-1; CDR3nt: TGCGCCAGCAGCTTGATTATGTCAGAGAACACTGAAGCTTTCTTT; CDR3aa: CASSLIMSENTEAFF
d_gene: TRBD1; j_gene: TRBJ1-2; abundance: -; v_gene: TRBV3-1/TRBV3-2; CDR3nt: TGTGCCAGCAGCCAAGGAGGGACAGGCCTCTATGGCTACACCTTC; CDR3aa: CASSQGGTGLYGYTF
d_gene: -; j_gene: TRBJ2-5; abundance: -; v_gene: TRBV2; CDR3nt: TGTGCCAGCTCCCTTAGCCGAGAGACCCAGTACTTC; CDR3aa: CASSLSRETQYF
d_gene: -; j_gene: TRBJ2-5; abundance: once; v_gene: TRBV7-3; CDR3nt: TGTGCCAGCAGCTTTGACAGGTTGGAGACCCAGTACTTC; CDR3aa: CASSFDRLETQYF
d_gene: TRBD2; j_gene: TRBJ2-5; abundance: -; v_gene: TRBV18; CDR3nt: TGTGCCAGCTCACCACCGAACCAGGGAGGGGAGACCCAGTACTTC; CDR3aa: CASSPPNQGGETQYF
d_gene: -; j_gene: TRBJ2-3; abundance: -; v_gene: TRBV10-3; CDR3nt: TGTGCCATCAGAACCTCGAGTGGGGCAACAGATACGCAGTATTTT; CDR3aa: CAIRTSSGATDTQYF
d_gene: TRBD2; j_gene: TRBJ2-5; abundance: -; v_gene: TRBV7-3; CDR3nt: TGTGCCGGACAGATAGCGGGAGTATGCGAGACCCAGTACTTC; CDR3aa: CAGQIAGVCETQYF